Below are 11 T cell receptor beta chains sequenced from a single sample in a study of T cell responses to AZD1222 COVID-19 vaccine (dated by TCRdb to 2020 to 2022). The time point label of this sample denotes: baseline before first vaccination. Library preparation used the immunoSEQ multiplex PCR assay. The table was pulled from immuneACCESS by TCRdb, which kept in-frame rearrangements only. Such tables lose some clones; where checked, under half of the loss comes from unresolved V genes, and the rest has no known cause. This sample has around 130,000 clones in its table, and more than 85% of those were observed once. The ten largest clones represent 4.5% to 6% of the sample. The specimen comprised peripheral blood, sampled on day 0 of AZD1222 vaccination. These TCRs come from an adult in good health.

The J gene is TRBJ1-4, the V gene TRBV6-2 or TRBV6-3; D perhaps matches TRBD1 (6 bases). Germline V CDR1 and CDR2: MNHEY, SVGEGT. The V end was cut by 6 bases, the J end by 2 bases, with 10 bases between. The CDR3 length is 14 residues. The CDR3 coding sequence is TGTGCCAGCAGCCTAGGGGGGACTAATGAAAAACTGTTTTTT. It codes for CASSLGGTNEKLFF.

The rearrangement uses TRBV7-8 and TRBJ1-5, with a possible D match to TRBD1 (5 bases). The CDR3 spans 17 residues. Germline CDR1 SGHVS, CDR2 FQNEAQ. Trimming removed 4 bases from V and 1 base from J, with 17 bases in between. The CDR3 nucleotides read TGTGCCAGCAGCTGGGATTCCCTACGGGGCAGCAATCAGCCCCAGCATTTT. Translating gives CASSWDSLRGSNQPQHF.

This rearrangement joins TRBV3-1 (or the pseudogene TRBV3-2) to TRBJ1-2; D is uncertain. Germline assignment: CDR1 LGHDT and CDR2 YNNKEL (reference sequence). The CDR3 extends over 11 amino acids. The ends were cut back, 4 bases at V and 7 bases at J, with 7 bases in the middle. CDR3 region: CASSLNRGYTF. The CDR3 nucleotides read TGTGCCAGCAGCCTAAACCGTGGCTACACCTTC.

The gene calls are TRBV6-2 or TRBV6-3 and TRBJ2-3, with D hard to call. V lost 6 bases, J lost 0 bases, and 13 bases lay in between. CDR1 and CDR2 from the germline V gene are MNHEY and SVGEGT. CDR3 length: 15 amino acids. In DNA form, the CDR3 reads TGTGCCAGCAGCCGCGTAGGGCCAAGCACAGATACGCAGTATTTT. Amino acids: CASSRVGPSTDTQYF.

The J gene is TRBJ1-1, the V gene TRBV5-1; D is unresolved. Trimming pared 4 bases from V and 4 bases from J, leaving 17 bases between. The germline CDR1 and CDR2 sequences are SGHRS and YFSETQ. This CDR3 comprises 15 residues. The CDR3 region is CASSLAEWRSTEAFF. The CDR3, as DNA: TGCGCCAGCAGCCTTGCAGAGTGGCGGTCCACTGAAGCTTTCTTT. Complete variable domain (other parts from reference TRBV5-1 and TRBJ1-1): KAGVTQTPRYLIKTRGQQVTLSCSPISGHRSVSWYQQTPGQGLQFLFEYFSETQRNKGNFPGRFSGRQFSNSRSEMNVSTLELGDSALYLCASSLAEWRSTEAFFGQGTRLTVV.

The CDR3 bases are TGTGCCAGCAGCGTAGCGGCTAGCGGGATGTCCGGGGAGCTGTTTTTT. It specifies CASSVAASGMSGELFF. The chain links TRBV9 to TRBJ2-2, with 9 bases fitting TRBD2. Trimming took 0 bases from V and 6 from J; bases not matched to a gene: 6. Germline CDR1 SGDLS, CDR2 YYNGEE. The CDR3 runs 16 residues. Full variable domain (missing parts from reference TRBV9 and TRBJ2-2): DSGVTQTPKHLITATGQRVTLRCSPRSGDLSVYWYQQSLDQGLQFLIQYYNGEERAKGNILERFSAQQFPDLHSELNLSSLELGDSALYFCASSVAASGMSGELFFGEGSRLTVL.

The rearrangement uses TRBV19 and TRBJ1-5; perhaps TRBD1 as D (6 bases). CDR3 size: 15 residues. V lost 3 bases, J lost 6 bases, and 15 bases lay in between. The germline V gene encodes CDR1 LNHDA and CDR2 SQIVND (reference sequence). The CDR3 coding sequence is TGTGCCAGTAGTATGGGTCTACAGGGAGGTCAGCCCCAGCATTTT. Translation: CASSMGLQGGQPQHF.

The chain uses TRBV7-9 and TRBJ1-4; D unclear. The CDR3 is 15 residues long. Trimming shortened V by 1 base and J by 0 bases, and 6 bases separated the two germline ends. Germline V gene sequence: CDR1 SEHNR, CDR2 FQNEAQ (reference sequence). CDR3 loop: CASSLVFATNEKLFF. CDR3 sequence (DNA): TGTGCCAGCAGCTTAGTCTTTGCAACTAATGAAAAACTGTTTTTT. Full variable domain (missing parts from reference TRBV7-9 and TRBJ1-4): DTGVSQNPRHKITKRGQNVTFRCDPISEHNRLYWYRQTLGQGPEFLTYFQNEAQLEKSRLLSDRFSAERPKGSFSTLEIQRTEQGDSAMYLCASSLVFATNEKLFFGSGTQLSVL.

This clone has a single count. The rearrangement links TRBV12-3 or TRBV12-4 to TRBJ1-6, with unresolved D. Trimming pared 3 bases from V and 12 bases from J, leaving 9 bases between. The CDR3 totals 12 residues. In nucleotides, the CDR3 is TGTGCCAGCAGTTTTTACAAAAAACCCCTCCACTTT. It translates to CASSFYKKPLHF.

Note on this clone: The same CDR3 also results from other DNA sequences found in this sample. The CDR3 spells CASSQAGGSYNEQFF. In DNA, the CDR3 is TGCGCCAGCAGCCAAGCAGGGGGCTCCTACAATGAGCAGTTCTTC. This chain uses TRBV4-1 with TRBJ2-1; TRBD1 matches 7 bases. The CDR3 covers 15 residues. Trimming cost V 1 base and J 0 bases; bases outside gene matches: 0. Per the germline V gene, CDR1 is MGHRA and CDR2 is YSYEKL.

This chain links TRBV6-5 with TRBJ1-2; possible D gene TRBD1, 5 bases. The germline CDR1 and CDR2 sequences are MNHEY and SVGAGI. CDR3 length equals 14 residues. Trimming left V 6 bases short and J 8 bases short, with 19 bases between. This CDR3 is CASSQGTDIGGYTF. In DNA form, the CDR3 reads TGTGCCAGCAGCCAAGGGACCGACATTGGGGGCTACACCTTC.